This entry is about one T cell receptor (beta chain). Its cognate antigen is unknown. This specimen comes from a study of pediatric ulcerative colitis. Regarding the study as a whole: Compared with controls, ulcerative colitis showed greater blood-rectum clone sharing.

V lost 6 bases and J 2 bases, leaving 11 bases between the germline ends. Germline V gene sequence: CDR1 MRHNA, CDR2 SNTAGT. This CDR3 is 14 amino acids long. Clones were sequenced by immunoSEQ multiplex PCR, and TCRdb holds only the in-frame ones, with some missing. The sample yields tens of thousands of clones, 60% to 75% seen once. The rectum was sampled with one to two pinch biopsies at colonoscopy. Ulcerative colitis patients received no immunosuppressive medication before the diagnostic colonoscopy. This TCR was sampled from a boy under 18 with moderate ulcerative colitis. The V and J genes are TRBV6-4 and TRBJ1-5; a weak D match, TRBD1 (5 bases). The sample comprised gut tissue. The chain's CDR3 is CASSREIGNQPQHF. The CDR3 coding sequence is TGTGCCAGCAGCAGGGAGATCGGCAATCAGCCCCAGCATTTT.